These 25 T cell receptor beta chains were sequenced from one sample in a study of OX40 agonist ivuxolimab in advanced cancers. Assay used: immunoSEQ multiplex PCR; TCRdb lists only in-frame clones, some missing. The sample holds 83,000 or so clones, over 90% seen once. This specimen consisted of CD4+ or CD8+ T cells sorted from blood, obtained in a trial of the OX40 agonist ivuxolimab. The receptors were gathered from an adult with an advanced solid tumor such as melanoma, head and neck, liver or kidney cancer.

The chain combines TRBV2 with TRBJ1-1; a possible D gene is TRBD1 (6 bases). The V gene lost 6 bases and the J gene lost 3 bases, with 14 bases spanning the gap. Germline lookup yields CDR1 SNHLY and CDR2 FYNNEI. This CDR3 has 14 residues. In nucleotides, the CDR3 is TGTGCCAGCAGCGCCGCGAGGGGGGACACTGAAGCTTTCTTT. Translating it yields CASSAARGDTEAFF. Full variable domain (missing parts from reference TRBV2 and TRBJ1-1): EPEVTQTPSHQVTQMGQEVILRCVPISNHLYFYWYRQILGQKVEFLVSFYNNEISEKSEIFDDQFSVERPDGSNFTLKIRSTKLEDSAMYFCASSAARGDTEAFFGQGTRLTVV.

V usage is TRBV9 and J usage is TRBJ2-7; 13 bases are a match to TRBD2. J gave up 7 bases and V 0 bases, and 7 bases lay outside the gene matches. CDR1 SGDLS and CDR2 YYNGEE come from the germline V gene. CDR3 size: 16 residues. The CDR3 loop reads CASSVEPGLAGWEQYF. CDR3 nucleotide sequence: TGTGCCAGCAGCGTAGAACCGGGACTAGCGGGATGGGAGCAGTACTTC.

The rearrangement uses TRBV18 and TRBJ2-7, with 8 positions matching TRBD2. After removal of 3 bases from V and 4 bases from J, the junction contained 8 bases not matched to a gene. Germline lookup yields CDR1 KGHSH and CDR2 LQKENI. The CDR3 is made up of 15 amino acids. The CDR3 DNA reads as TGTGCCAGCTCACCTGCCAGCGGGAGTGTATACGAGCAGTACTTC. Amino acids: CASSPASGSVYEQYF.

J is TRBJ2-7 and V is TRBV30, with TRBD1 matching over 7 bases. J lost 3 bases, V lost 1 base, and 6 bases had no gene match. CDR1 is GTSNPN, CDR2 SVGIG, per germline (reference sequence). This CDR3 region has 14 residues. The CDR3 bases are TGTGCCTGGAGTGGGGAGACAGGGATCTACGAGCAGTACTTC. Its translation: CAWSGETGIYEQYF.

The CDR3 protein is CASFANVGNEKLFF. The DNA for the CDR3 is TGTGCCAGCTTTGCTAACGTCGGTAATGAAAAACTGTTTTTT. The V and J genes are TRBV18 and TRBJ1-4; D is undetermined. The germline CDR1 and CDR2 sequences are KGHSH and LQKENI. This CDR3 has 14 amino acids. V lost 7 bases and J 4 bases, leaving 13 bases between the germline ends.

This rearrangement joins TRBV27 to TRBJ2-5; D may be TRBD2 (6 bases). This CDR3 contains 14 residues. Per germline, CDR1 MNHEY and CDR2 SMNVEV (reference sequence). V shed 6 bases and J shed 1 base, with 12 bases lying between them. The CDR3 coding sequence is TGTGCCAGCAGCCCGAGGGGACTCCAAGAGACCCAGTACTTC. Protein sequence: CASSPRGLQETQYF.

This sequence joins TRBV18 and TRBJ2-1, with D uncertain. The ends were cut back, 3 bases at V and 8 bases at J, with 5 bases in the middle. The CDR3 has 11 amino acids. CDR1 KGHSH and CDR2 LQKENI come from the germline V gene. The DNA of the CDR3 is TGTGCCAGCTCACCTTGGGATGAGCAGTTCTTC. This codes for CASSPWDEQFF.

The V gene is TRBV9, the J gene TRBJ2-1; 9 bases are shared with TRBD2. The CDR3 sequence is 17 residues long. The junction had 8 bases not matched to a gene; V was cut back by 0 bases and J by 4 bases. The germline V gene has CDR1 SGDLS and CDR2 YYNGEE. CDR3 coding DNA: TGTGCCAGCAGCGTAGGTTGGGGTAGCGGGGGATACAATGAGCAGTTCTTC. This codes for CASSVGWGSGGYNEQFF.

The chain has TRBV5-8 and TRBJ1-5, with TRBD1 identical over 8 bases. Germline V gene data show CDR1 as SGHTS and CDR2 as YDEGEE. The CDR3 runs 14 residues. The V and J ends lost 5 bases and 11 bases, in that order; junction bases with no gene match: 12. The CDR3 coding sequence is TGTGCCAGCAGTATGGACAGGGCCGTTGGGTCCCAGCATTTT. Translated: CASSMDRAVGSQHF.

This chain links TRBV7-9 with TRBJ2-3; 8 nucleotides line up with TRBD1. The CDR3 runs to 14 residues. Germline CDR1 and CDR2: SEHNR and FQNEAQ (reference sequence). The V gene end was trimmed by 5 bases and the J gene end by 6 bases; junction bases not matched to a gene: 7. CDR3 loop: CASSERQGLDTQYF. The CDR3, as DNA: TGTGCCAGCAGCGAAAGACAGGGGCTTGATACGCAGTATTTT.

The V call is TRBV4-2, the J call TRBJ2-7, with a tentative D call TRBD2 (6 bases). Trimming shortened V by 2 bases and J by 4 bases, and 15 bases separated the two germline ends. There are 15 residues in the CDR3. Germline loops: CDR1 LGHNA, CDR2 YNFKEQ. The CDR3 DNA reads as TGTGCCAGCAGCCAATTAAGGGACTCGGGATACGAGCAGTACTTC. As protein: CASSQLRDSGYEQYF.

The rearrangement links TRBV19 to TRBJ2-2, with D perhaps matching TRBD1 (6 bases). V was shortened by 4 bases and J by 8 bases, with 14 bases between the two germline ends. The CDR3 consists of 14 residues. Germline CDR1 LNHDA, CDR2 SQIVND (reference sequence). This chain's CDR3 is CASSTQGVQGELFF. CDR3 sequence (DNA): TGTGCCAGTAGTACACAGGGAGTCCAAGGGGAGCTGTTTTTT.

The rearrangement uses TRBV2 and TRBJ2-2, with D possibly being TRBD2 (6 bases). The V gene lost 3 bases and the J gene lost 5 bases, with 13 bases spanning the gap. The CDR3 sequence is 15 residues long. The germline gives CDR1 SNHLY, CDR2 FYNNEI. The CDR3 sequence is CASSDRGTVTGELFF. For the CDR3, the DNA is TGTGCCAGCAGTGATCGGGGGACGGTGACCGGGGAGCTGTTTTTT.

The V gene is TRBV28, the J gene TRBJ2-2, with TRBD2 as a possible D gene (7 bases). Germline V lookup: CDR1 MDHEN, CDR2 SYDVKM. This CDR3 is built from 17 residues. Trimming cost V 8 bases and J 0 bases, with 19 bases left between them. The CDR3 DNA reads as TGTGCCAGCCCACCGCGGGGGCGGCCCACGAACACCGGGGAGCTGTTTTTT. This translates into CASPPRGRPTNTGELFF.

The chain recombines TRBV5-6 with TRBJ1-5; D not resolved. Germline values: CDR1 SGHDT, CDR2 YYEEEE. Between the trimmed V and J ends, which lost 0 bases and 1 base, there was a span of 5 bases. The CDR3 runs to 14 residues. The CDR3 coding sequence is TGTGCCAGCAGCTTGGCCGGCAGCAATCAGCCCCAGCATTTT. It translates to CASSLAGSNQPQHF.

The rearrangement joins TRBV9 to TRBJ2-1, with TRBD2 matching over 9 bases. There are 13 residues in the CDR3. Germline assignment: CDR1 SGDLS and CDR2 YYNGEE. The ends lost 6 bases at V and 2 bases at J; junction bases unmatched: 0. The CDR3 protein is CASTSGAYNEQFF. The CDR3 DNA reads TGTGCCAGCACTAGCGGGGCCTACAATGAGCAGTTCTTC.

The V gene is TRBV7-2, the J gene TRBJ2-1; 15 bases agree with TRBD2. The germline CDR1 and CDR2 sequences are SGHTA and FQGNSA. CDR3 size: 16 residues. V trimming: 4 bases; J trimming: 6 bases; junction bases outside the gene matches: 4. CDR3 region: CASSSLGLAGGNEQFF. CDR3 in DNA: TGTGCCAGCAGCTCGTTGGGACTAGCGGGAGGCAATGAGCAGTTCTTC.

This clone was counted once. The chain is built from TRBV4-3 and TRBJ1-4; D might be TRBD1 (5 bases). Germline V lookup: CDR1 LGHNA, CDR2 YSLEER. This CDR3 is 16 amino acids long. The V end was cut by 3 bases, the J end by 11 bases, with 22 bases between. The CDR3 is CASSHEMWGPRRKLFF. The DNA for the CDR3 is TGCGCCAGCAGCCATGAGATGTGGGGACCCCGCAGGAAACTGTTTTTT.

This clone was observed a few times. The rearrangement joins TRBV27 to TRBJ2-3; TRBD1 is a possible D gene (6 bases). V was trimmed by 9 bases and J by 1 base, leaving 20 bases between them. The V gene's germline CDR1 is MNHEY and CDR2 SMNVEV (reference sequence). The CDR3 consists of 16 residues. The chain's CDR3 is CARTFFQGLCTDTQYF. The CDR3 DNA reads as TGTGCCAGGACCTTCTTTCAGGGGTTATGCACAGATACGCAGTATTTT.

The chain combines TRBV4-3 with TRBJ2-1; TRBD1 matches at 9 bases. The germline CDR1 and CDR2 sequences are LGHNA and YSLEER. This CDR3 has 17 residues. J was trimmed by 5 bases and V by 0 bases; bases with no gene match: 8. The CDR3 spells CASSQDRPGTGNNEQFF. The CDR3 coding sequence is TGCGCCAGCAGCCAAGATCGTCCCGGGACAGGGAACAATGAGCAGTTCTTC.

V and J are TRBV5-5 and TRBJ1-5, with a weak D call TRBD1 (6 bases). CDR3 length: 15 residues. Trimming took off 4 bases at V and 1 base at J, with 12 bases between the two ends. The germline gives CDR1 SGHKS, CDR2 YYEKEE (reference sequence). The DNA for the CDR3 is TGTGCCAGCAGCCACAATCAGGGGAGCAATCAGCCCCAGCATTTT. Translation gives CASSHNQGSNQPQHF.

This chain uses TRBV5-4 with TRBJ1-1; no reliable D call. Trimming pared 1 base from V and 2 bases from J, leaving 0 bases between. CDR3 length equals 11 residues. Germline V gene lookup returns CDR1 SGHNT and CDR2 YYREEE (reference sequence). The CDR3 nucleotides read TGTGCCAGCAGCTTGAACACTGAAGCTTTCTTT. This gives the protein CASSLNTEAFF.

This chain joins TRBV7-2 and TRBJ1-1; D is uncertain. The V gene lost 5 bases and the J gene lost 3 bases, with 10 bases spanning the gap. Germline V gene sequence: CDR1 SGHTA, CDR2 FQGNSA. CDR3 length: 13 amino acids. The CDR3 spells CASSTQRDTEAFF. DNA for the CDR3: TGTGCCAGCAGCACCCAAAGAGACACTGAAGCTTTCTTT.

This sequence joins TRBV28 and TRBJ1-5; D is unclear. The CDR3 loop spans 15 amino acids. V was shortened by 6 bases and J by 0 bases, with 12 bases between the two germline ends. Germline assignment: CDR1 MDHEN and CDR2 SYDVKM. The CDR3 is CASSPPGSSNQPQHF. The CDR3, as DNA: TGTGCCAGCAGCCCTCCCGGCAGTAGCAATCAGCCCCAGCATTTT.

The chain carries TRBV7-9 and TRBJ2-2; TRBD2 might be the D (6 bases). V lost 1 base to trimming and J lost 2 bases, with 14 bases between them. Germline CDR1 SEHNR, CDR2 FQNEAQ (reference sequence). This CDR3 spans 17 amino acids. CDR3 in DNA: TGTGCCAGCAGCTTAGGAGACGAGGGACTCAACACCGGGGAGCTGTTTTTT. This gives the protein CASSLGDEGLNTGELFF.